One and the same sample provided the 5 T cell receptor beta chains below, sequenced in a study of blood T cell repertoires in COVID-19. Measured with immunoSEQ multiplex PCR; TCRdb has only the in-frame clones, and not every one. The data show about 480,000 clones, 70% to 90% seen once. Sequencing was done on a sample of peripheral blood. These receptors were collected from a woman in her fifties or sixties with COVID-19, enrolled during active disease.

Worth noting for this clone: This same CDR3 is encoded by further DNA sequences in the sample. The chain recombines TRBV5-6 with TRBJ1-5; 8 nucleotides align to TRBD1. There are 14 residues in the CDR3. Germline CDR1 is SGHDT and CDR2 is YYEEEE. The V and J ends lost 2 bases and 7 bases, in that order; junction bases with no gene match: 5. Written as DNA, the CDR3 is TGTGCCAGCAGCTTCGGACAGGGAAGACAGCCCCAGCATTTT. Its protein is CASSFGQGRQPQHF.

J is TRBJ2-5 and V is TRBV5-8, with 8 bases matching TRBD1. There are 16 residues in the CDR3. Germline V gene data show CDR1 as SGHTS and CDR2 as YDEGEE. V was pared by 3 bases and J by 0 bases, with 7 bases of the junction left unmatched. DNA of the CDR3: TGTGCCAGCAGCTCCGGACGGACAGGGAACCAAGAGACCCAGTACTTC. Translated, it gives CASSSGRTGNQETQYF.

The chain uses TRBV20-1 and TRBJ1-1; D is ambiguous. The CDR3 is 11 residues long. CDR1 and CDR2 from the germline V gene are DFQATT and SNEGSKA (reference sequence). Trimming stripped 4 bases from V and 10 bases from J, with 13 bases between. CDR3: CSAIEGPGAFF. CDR3 DNA: TGCAGTGCTATCGAGGGTCCTGGAGCTTTCTTT.

This clone was observed once. The chain carries TRBV6-5 and TRBJ2-2, with 10 nucleotides matching TRBD1. The CDR3 length is 14 residues. V lost 7 bases and J lost 7; bases outside the gene matches: 6. CDR1 MNHEY and CDR2 SVGAGI come from the germline V gene. The chain's CDR3 is CASTPGQGHGELFF. The CDR3 region has the DNA TGTGCCAGCACACCGGGACAGGGGCACGGGGAGCTGTTTTTT.

The rearrangement uses TRBV10-2 and TRBJ1-5; D is uncertain. This CDR3 spans 14 amino acids. Germline V CDR1 and CDR2: WSHSY, SAAADI. Trimming left V 0 bases short and J 6 bases short, with 9 bases between. The CDR3 sequence: CASSESRGGQPQHF. The CDR3 bases are TGCGCCAGCAGTGAGTCCCGGGGAGGTCAGCCCCAGCATTTT.